This T cell receptor beta chain originates from a study of cytomegalovirus exposure and HLA in healthy donors. This clone was recorded a few times. The CDR3 has 14 residues. The V segment lost 3 bases and the J segment 6 bases; nucleotides outside the gene matches: 5. CDR1 and CDR2 (germline): MGHRA, YSYEKL. PCR amplification relied on 60 Vbeta primers (plus 13 Jbeta primers). The data were produced by immunoSEQ multiplex PCR, yet TCRdb's version contains in-frame clones alone and is incomplete. Here the sample spans about 130,000 clones, less than 85% being singletons. Sequencing input: PBMCs. The V gene is TRBV4-1, the J gene TRBJ1-3, with 7 bases that match TRBD1. The receptor's source is a man between 18 and 29 years old in good health and CMV-seropositive. This chain's CDR3 is CASSHNRGKNTIYF. CDR3 in DNA: TGCGCCAGCAGCCATAACAGGGGTAAAAACACCATATATTTT.